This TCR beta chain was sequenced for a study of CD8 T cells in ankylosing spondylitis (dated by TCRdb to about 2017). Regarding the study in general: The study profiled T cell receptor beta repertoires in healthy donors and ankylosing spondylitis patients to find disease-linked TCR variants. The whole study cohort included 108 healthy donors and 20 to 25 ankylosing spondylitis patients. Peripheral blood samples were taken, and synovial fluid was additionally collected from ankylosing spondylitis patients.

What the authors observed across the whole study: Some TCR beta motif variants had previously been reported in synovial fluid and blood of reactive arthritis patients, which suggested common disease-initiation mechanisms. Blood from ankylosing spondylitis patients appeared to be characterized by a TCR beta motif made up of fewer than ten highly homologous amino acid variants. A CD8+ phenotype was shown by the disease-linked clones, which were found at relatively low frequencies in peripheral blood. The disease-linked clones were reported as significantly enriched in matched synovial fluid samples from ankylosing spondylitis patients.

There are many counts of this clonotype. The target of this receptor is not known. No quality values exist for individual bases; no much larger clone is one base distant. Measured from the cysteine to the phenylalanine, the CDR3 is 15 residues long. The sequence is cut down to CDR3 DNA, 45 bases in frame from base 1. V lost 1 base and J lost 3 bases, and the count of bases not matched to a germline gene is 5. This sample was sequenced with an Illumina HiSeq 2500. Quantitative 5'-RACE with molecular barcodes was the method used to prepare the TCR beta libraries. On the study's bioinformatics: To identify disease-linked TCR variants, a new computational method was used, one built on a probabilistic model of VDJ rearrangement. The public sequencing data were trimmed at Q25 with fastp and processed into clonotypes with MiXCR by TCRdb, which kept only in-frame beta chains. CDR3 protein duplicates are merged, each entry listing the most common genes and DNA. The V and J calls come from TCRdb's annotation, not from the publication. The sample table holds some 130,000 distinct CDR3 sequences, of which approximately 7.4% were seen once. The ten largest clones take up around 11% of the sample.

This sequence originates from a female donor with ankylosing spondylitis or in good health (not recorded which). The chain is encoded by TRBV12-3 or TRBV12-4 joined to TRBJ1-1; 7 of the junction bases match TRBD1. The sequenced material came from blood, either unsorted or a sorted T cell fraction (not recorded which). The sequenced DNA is TGTGCCAGCAGTTTAGGGCAGGGGGTTCACACTGAAGCTTTCTTT. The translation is CASSLGQGVHTEAFF.